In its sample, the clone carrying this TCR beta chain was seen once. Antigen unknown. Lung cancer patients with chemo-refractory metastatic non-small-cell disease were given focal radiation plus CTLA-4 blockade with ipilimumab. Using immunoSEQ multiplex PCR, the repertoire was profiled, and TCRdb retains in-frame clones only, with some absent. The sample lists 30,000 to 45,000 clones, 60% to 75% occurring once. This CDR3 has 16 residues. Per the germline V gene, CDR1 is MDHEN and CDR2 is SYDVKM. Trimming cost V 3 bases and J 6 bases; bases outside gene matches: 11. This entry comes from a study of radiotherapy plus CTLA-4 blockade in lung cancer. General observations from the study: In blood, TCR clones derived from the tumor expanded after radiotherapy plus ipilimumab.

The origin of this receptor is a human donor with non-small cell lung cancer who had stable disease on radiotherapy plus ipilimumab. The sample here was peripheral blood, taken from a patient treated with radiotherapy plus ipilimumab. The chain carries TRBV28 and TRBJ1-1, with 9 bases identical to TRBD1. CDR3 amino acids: CASSFSGTGKWAEAFF. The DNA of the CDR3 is TGTGCCAGCAGTTTTAGCGGGACAGGGAAGTGGGCTGAAGCTTTCTTT.